The rows below give T cell receptor beta chains drawn from one sample of a study of cytomegalovirus exposure and HLA in healthy donors. TCRdb keeps only in-frame clones here, not all; method: immunoSEQ multiplex PCR. The sample totals around 45,000 clones. The sample was PBMCs. These TCRs come from a woman between 25 and 40 years old in good health and CMV-seronegative. Each CDR3 is given with its conserved first and last residue.

CDR3 length,V gene,CDR3 protein
14,TRBV6-6,CASQAGGRNNEQFF
13,TRBV18,CASSPGTFYEQYF
15,TRBV6-6,CASSSGQEAYNEQFF
15,TRBV30,CAWSPRRGLRETQYF
15,TRBV30,CAWSVVDRGFGGYTF
15,TRBV9,CASTKGARVTDTQYF
14,TRBV27,CASSLDRGNQPQHF
15,TRBV28,CASSSMTSSSYEQYF
18,TRBV29-1,CSVRVWAKKTSGIYKQFF
14,TRBV19,CASSIDRGIQTQYF
17,TRBV15,CATSRGPGLAGEETQYF
13,TRBV5-1,CASSLAGVDEQFF
15,TRBV5-1,CASSLPTGGVYEAFF
15,TRBV6-5,CASQPPKAGTGELFF
15,TRBV6-5,CASSYSRGATDTQYF
19,TRBV5-1,CASSSSSGSRVVADNEQFF
15,TRBV5-4,CASSLWASDGNTIYF
16,TRBV5-1,CASSPGVLLGSYEQYF
18,TRBV5-1,CASAAGVDSGLANYGYTF
10,TRBV20-1,CSATGYGYTF
16,TRBV5-1,CASSTRTSDNTGELFF
15,TRBV19,CASSIQGAPFTEAFF
16,TRBV4-1,CASSQEGAPNTDTQYF
17,TRBV4-2,CASSPQAAGGVYNEQFF
15,TRBV7-8,CASSLDGLGGEKLFF
13,TRBV29-1,CSVAPGTGQPQHF
16,TRBV1,CTSSHGTSGISYEQYF
14,TRBV19,CASKWAGGAYEQYF
15,TRBV4-3,CASSQTSSGRGEQFF
11,TRBV29-1,CSERTGDTQYF
13,TRBV5-1,CASSQGQGYGYTF
15,TRBV7-9,CASSPRTSGPYEQYF
14,TRBV7-9,CASSKTGELYGYTF
15,TRBV4-2,CASSQVGTSANIQYF
15,TRBV9,CASSTNGGGPYEQYF
14,TRBV30,CAWSAGVGTGELFF
13,TRBV27,CASSLGGNGEAFF
15,TRBV4-3,CASSQALLAHYEQYF
13,TRBV18,CASSPDRDETAFF
13,TRBV6-4,CASSDGASDEQFF
15,TRBV5-1,CASSLGGQGPYEQYF
15,TRBV4-3,CASSPLGTGNTEAFF
14,TRBV6-5,CASQFGVSSYEQYF
14,TRBV14,CASSQPGEQQEQYF
17,TRBV5-1,CASSSTGTGGRNTEAFF
15,TRBV27,CASSLSYREPYEQYF
16,TRBV6-5,CASSYSPGQGNTEAFF
13,TRBV27,CASRTGRRYEQYF
14,TRBV19,CASSPGLAAYEQYF
13,TRBV14,CASSRVTGAEAFF
12,TRBV30,CAWTGQGRGQYF
15,TRBV19,CASSLRQLLGTEAFF
14,TRBV19,CASSLGQGAGGYTF
15,TRBV30,CAWTISGGFTNTQYF
14,TRBV10-2,CASMAGGNTGELFF
11,TRBV20-1,CSAPRGDTQYF
14,TRBV19,CASHVGPSNQPQHF
15,TRBV6-1,CASSSWGGIADTQYF
15,TRBV11-2,CASSLGERLQETQYF